This entry describes one T cell receptor (beta chain). The CDR3 covers 14 residues. Looked up from germline, CDR1 is GTSNPN and CDR2 is SVGIG (reference sequence). V gave up 1 base and J gave up 4 bases; unmatched junction bases: 5. The record originates from a study of regulatory T cells in long-lasting Graves disease. Study-level information: Antithyroid drug exposure in newly diagnosed Graves' patients had lasted under 3 months.

TCR beta libraries were built with iRepertoire HTBI primers and Arm-PCR of CDR3 regions. Using its own MiXCR run on the multiplex PCR reads, TCRdb lists one record per CDR3 protein. The table includes 620,000 or so distinct CDR3 sequences, under 20% detected once. Time point denoted: newly diagnosed GD, antithyroid drugs for less than 3 months. RNA from PBMCs was the source of the TCR library. These data were likewise used in another study, on T cells in Graves' hyperthyroidism and ophthalmopathy. That source reports: Using the HTBI primer set, a first-round RT-PCR was run on the TCR CDR3.

The chain is built from TRBV30 and TRBJ2-7, with TRBD2 matching 9 bases. This receptor was identified in a woman aged 30 to 39 with Graves disease. The sample in question was peripheral blood mononuclear cells (PBMCs), obtained at new diagnosis, from a patient treated with antithyroid drugs. Here the CDR3 DNA reads TGTGCCTGGAGTGGCGGAGCGGGAGGATACGAGCAGTACTTC. The encoded protein is CAWSGGAGGYEQYF.